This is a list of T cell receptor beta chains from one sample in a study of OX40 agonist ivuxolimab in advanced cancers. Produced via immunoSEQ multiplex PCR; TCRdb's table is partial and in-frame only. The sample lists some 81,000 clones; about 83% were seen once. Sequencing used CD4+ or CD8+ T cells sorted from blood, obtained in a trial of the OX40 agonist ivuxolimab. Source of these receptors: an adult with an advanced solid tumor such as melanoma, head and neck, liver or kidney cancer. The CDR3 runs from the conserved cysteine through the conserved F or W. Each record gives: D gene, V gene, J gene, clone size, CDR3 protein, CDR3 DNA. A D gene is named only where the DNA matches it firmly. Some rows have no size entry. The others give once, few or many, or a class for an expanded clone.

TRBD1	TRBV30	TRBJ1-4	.	CAWRGQPGEKLFF	TGTGCCTGGAGGGGACAGCCGGGTGAAAAACTGTTTTTT
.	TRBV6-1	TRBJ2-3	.	CASRATGNLRGTQYF	TGTGCCAGCAGAGCGACAGGAAACCTTCGGGGTACGCAGTATTTT
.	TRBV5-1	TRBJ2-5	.	CASSTEGETQYF	TGCGCCAGCAGCACCGAGGGGGAGACCCAGTACTTC
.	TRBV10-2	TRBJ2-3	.	CASTLQGPDTQYF	TGCGCCAGCACCCTACAGGGACCAGATACGCAGTATTTT
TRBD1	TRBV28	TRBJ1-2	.	CASRADRGGYTF	TGTGCCAGCAGGGCCGACAGGGGTGGCTACACCTTC
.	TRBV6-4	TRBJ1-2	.	CASSTNSRGNYGYTF	TGTGCCAGCAGTACCAACTCCCGGGGGAACTATGGCTACACCTTC
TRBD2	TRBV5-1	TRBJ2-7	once	CASSIGTSGSPPYEQYF	TGCGCCAGCAGCATAGGGACTAGCGGGAGTCCCCCCTACGAGCAGTACTTC
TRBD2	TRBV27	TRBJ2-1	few	CASSLRTSGRGNEQFF	TGTGCCAGCAGTCTCCGGACTAGCGGGAGAGGCAATGAGCAGTTCTTC
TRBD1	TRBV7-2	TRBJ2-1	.	CASSLNRQGSGNEQFF	TGTGCCAGCAGCCTCAACAGACAGGGTTCGGGGAATGAGCAGTTCTTC
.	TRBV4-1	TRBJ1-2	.	CASSPSGGKTQRSSGGYTF	TGCGCCAGCAGCCCCTCTGGGGGGAAAACACAGAGATCTTCAGGTGGCTACACCTTC
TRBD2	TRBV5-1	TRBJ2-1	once	CASSETLSGGEQFF	TGCGCCAGCAGTGAAACTCTAAGCGGGGGAGAGCAGTTCTTC
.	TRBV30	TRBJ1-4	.	CAWSLGAREKLFF	TGTGCCTGGAGTTTGGGGGCGCGGGAAAAACTGTTTTTT
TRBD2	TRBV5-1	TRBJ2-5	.	CASSLDPSGGSETQYF	TGCGCCAGCAGCTTGGATCCTAGCGGGGGGTCAGAGACCCAGTACTTC
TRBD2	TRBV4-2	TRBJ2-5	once	CASRLLAGVGETQYF	TGTGCCAGCCGACTACTAGCGGGGGTCGGGGAGACCCAGTACTTC
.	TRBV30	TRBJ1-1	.	CAWSVREMGEAFF	TGTGCCTGGAGTGTACGCGAAATGGGTGAAGCTTTCTTT
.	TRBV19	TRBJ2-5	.	CASSALQETQYF	TGTGCCAGTAGTGCGCTCCAAGAGACCCAGTACTTC
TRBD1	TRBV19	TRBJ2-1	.	CASGAPGQGVNEQFF	TGTGCCAGTGGGGCCCCGGGACAGGGGGTCAATGAGCAGTTCTTC
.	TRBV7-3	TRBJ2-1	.	CASSLGTTLYNEQFF	TGTGCCAGCAGCCTCGGGACAACCCTTTACAATGAGCAGTTCTTC
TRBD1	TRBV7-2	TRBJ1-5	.	CASSSTGNQPQHF	TGTGCCAGCAGCTCGACAGGGAATCAGCCCCAGCATTTT
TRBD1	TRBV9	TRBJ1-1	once	CASSVRDRNTEAFF	TGTGCCAGCAGCGTACGGGACAGGAACACTGAAGCTTTCTTT
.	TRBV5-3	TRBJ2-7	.	CASILDLNYEQYF	TGTGCCAGCATCCTCGACCTCAACTACGAGCAGTACTTC
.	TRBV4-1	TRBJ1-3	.	CASSRQGLIISGNTIYF	TGCGCCAGCAGCCGGCAGGGGCTAATTATCTCTGGAAACACCATATATTTT
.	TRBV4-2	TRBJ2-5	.	CASTPEETQYF	TGTGCCAGCACCCCCGAAGAGACCCAGTACTTC
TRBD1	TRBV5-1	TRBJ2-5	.	CASSEGQGTETQYF	TGCGCCAGCAGCGAGGGACAGGGGACCGAGACCCAGTACTTC
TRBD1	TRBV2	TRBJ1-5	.	CASSVLGQGTGQPQHF	TGTGCCAGCAGTGTCTTGGGACAGGGGACGGGTCAGCCCCAGCATTTT
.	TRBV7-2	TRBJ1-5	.	CASGGAGSNQPQHF	TGTGCCAGCGGGGGAGCAGGTAGCAATCAGCCCCAGCATTTT
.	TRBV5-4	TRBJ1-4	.	CASSSEVWGEKLFF	TGTGCCAGCAGCTCGGAGGTCTGGGGTGAAAAACTGTTTTTT
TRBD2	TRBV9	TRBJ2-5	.	CASSVFLAGGQETQYF	TGTGCCAGCAGCGTATTTTTAGCGGGGGGGCAAGAGACCCAGTACTTC